This TCR beta chain was captured in a study of read filtering for tumor transcriptome and immune sequencing. Study as a whole: Revised staging placed roughly 8 patients in R-ISS I, 15 to 20 in II, six or seven in III. IR-seq gave about 4.05 to 11 million TCR reads per sample; RNA-seq gave about 80 to 1,400.

From approximately 430 ng of RNA, a library with molecular barcoded alpha/delta and beta/gamma adaptors was made. TCRdb reprocessed the reads via MiXCR and lists one record per CDR3 protein. This table holds roughly 60,000 distinct CDR3 sequences, under 25% found once. Ten or more counts support this clonotype. Its antigen is undetermined. From germline, CDR1 is SGHDN and CDR2 FVKESK. The CDR3 covers 15 residues. V lost 0 bases and J 2 bases, leaving 10 bases between the germline ends. Study observations and caveats: IR-seq captured clonotypes deeper and more reliably than RNA-seq.

The origin of this receptor is a donor at least 40 years old with multiple myeloma. Sequenced material: a population of CD138-negative cells sorted from bone marrow. V usage is TRBV14 and J usage is TRBJ2-5, with D perhaps matching TRBD2 (6 bases). As DNA, the CDR3 is TGTGCCAGCAGCCAAGATATTGGGAGGCAAGAGACCCAGTACTTC. Its protein is CASSQDIGRQETQYF.